The rows below give T cell receptor beta chains drawn from one sample of a study of blood T cell repertoires in COVID-19. The protocol was immunoSEQ multiplex PCR, while the TCRdb copy is restricted to in-frame clones and leaves out a portion. The data show about 200,000 clones, 85% to 90% seen once. The specimen sequenced was peripheral blood. The receptors derive from a man aged 18 to 35 with active or convalescent COVID-19. Each CDR3 is given with its conserved first and last residue. The order of the fields is CDR3 protein, CDR3 DNA, V gene, J gene, D gene, CDR3 length, clone size. D genes are given only for firm matches. Size tells how often a clone was seen (once, few, many) or the class of an expanded clone, and some rows leave it out.

CDR3aa: CASSLDTSNQPQHF
CDR3nt: TGTGCCAGCAGTTTAGACACAAGCAATCAGCCCCAGCATTTT
v_gene: TRBV28
j_gene: TRBJ1-5
d_gene: NA
len: 14
abundance: NA

CDR3aa: CASSLAVTYNEQFF
CDR3nt: TGTGCCAGCAGCTTAGCGGTAACTTACAATGAGCAGTTCTTC
v_gene: TRBV11-2
j_gene: TRBJ2-1
d_gene: NA
len: 14
abundance: NA

CDR3aa: CASRYGTSGRYEQYF
CDR3nt: TGTGCCAGCAGGTACGGGACTAGCGGGAGATACGAGCAGTACTTC
v_gene: TRBV3-1/TRBV3-2
j_gene: TRBJ2-7
d_gene: TRBD2
len: 15
abundance: NA

CDR3aa: CASSPSGRATDTQYF
CDR3nt: TGTGCCAGCAGCCCTAGCGGGAGGGCCACAGATACGCAGTATTTT
v_gene: TRBV3-1/TRBV3-2
j_gene: TRBJ2-3
d_gene: TRBD2
len: 15
abundance: NA

CDR3aa: CASSLAGAQSEAFF
CDR3nt: TGTGCCAGCAGTTTAGCGGGGGCGCAATCTGAAGCTTTCTTT
v_gene: TRBV28
j_gene: TRBJ1-1
d_gene: NA
len: 14
abundance: few

CDR3aa: CASSFLTGRLYGYTF
CDR3nt: TGTGCCAGCAGTTTTTTGACAGGGAGGCTTTATGGCTACACCTTC
v_gene: TRBV28
j_gene: TRBJ1-2
d_gene: TRBD1
len: 15
abundance: NA

CDR3aa: CASAEQAGGNTIYF
CDR3nt: TGTGCCAGTGCCGAACAGGCAGGAGGAAACACCATATATTTT
v_gene: TRBV7-8
j_gene: TRBJ1-3
d_gene: NA
len: 14
abundance: NA

CDR3aa: CASSFPGSYNEQFF
CDR3nt: TGTGCCAGCAGTTTTCCCGGTTCCTACAATGAGCAGTTCTTC
v_gene: TRBV2
j_gene: TRBJ2-1
d_gene: NA
len: 14
abundance: NA

CDR3aa: CASSVAGLAALSSYNEQFF
CDR3nt: TGTGCCAGCAGCGTAGCTGGACTAGCGGCCTTGAGCTCCTACAATGAGCAGTTCTTC
v_gene: TRBV9
j_gene: TRBJ2-1
d_gene: TRBD2
len: 19
abundance: few

CDR3aa: CASSQEGPGLATSTDTQYF
CDR3nt: TGTGCCAGCAGCCAAGAGGGCCCGGGACTAGCGACCAGCACAGATACGCAGTATTTT
v_gene: TRBV3-1/TRBV3-2
j_gene: TRBJ2-3
d_gene: TRBD2
len: 19
abundance: NA

CDR3aa: CASSYGQGTAPQFF
CDR3nt: TGTGCCAGCAGTTATGGACAGGGGACAGCCCCGCAGTTCTTC
v_gene: TRBV6-5
j_gene: TRBJ2-1
d_gene: TRBD1
len: 14
abundance: NA

CDR3aa: CASSINRPGVGNGYTF
CDR3nt: TGTGCCAGTAGTATAAATCGGCCAGGGGTGGGAAATGGCTACACCTTC
v_gene: TRBV19
j_gene: TRBJ1-2
d_gene: NA
len: 16
abundance: NA

CDR3aa: CASSWPRAGGSTDTQYF
CDR3nt: TGTGCCAGCAGCTGGCCCCGAGCGGGAGGAAGCACAGATACGCAGTATTTT
v_gene: TRBV7-9
j_gene: TRBJ2-3
d_gene: TRBD2
len: 17
abundance: NA

CDR3aa: CASSLQGQGNEQYF
CDR3nt: TGTGCCAGCAGCTTGCAGGGACAGGGCAACGAGCAGTACTTC
v_gene: TRBV5-4
j_gene: TRBJ2-7
d_gene: TRBD1
len: 14
abundance: once

CDR3aa: CASSVTGGSYEQYF
CDR3nt: TGTGCCAGCAGCGTAACGGGAGGGTCCTACGAGCAGTACTTC
v_gene: TRBV9
j_gene: TRBJ2-7
d_gene: TRBD2
len: 14
abundance: once

CDR3aa: CASSPRSRRGDSPLHF
CDR3nt: TGCGCCAGCAGCCCCCGAAGCCGACGGGGAGATTCACCCCTCCACTTT
v_gene: TRBV5-1
j_gene: TRBJ1-6
d_gene: NA
len: 16
abundance: NA

CDR3aa: CASRDRENTEAFF
CDR3nt: TGTGCCAGCAGGGACAGAGAGAACACTGAAGCTTTCTTT
v_gene: TRBV2
j_gene: TRBJ1-1
d_gene: NA
len: 13
abundance: NA

CDR3aa: CASSLGGQGTYEQYF
CDR3nt: TGTGCCAGCAGCTTAGGGGGACAGGGGACCTACGAGCAGTACTTC
v_gene: TRBV13
j_gene: TRBJ2-7
d_gene: TRBD1
len: 15
abundance: NA

CDR3aa: CASSPTSGSYNEQFF
CDR3nt: TGTGCCAGCAGTCCGACTAGCGGGAGTTACAATGAGCAGTTCTTC
v_gene: TRBV2
j_gene: TRBJ2-1
d_gene: TRBD2
len: 15
abundance: NA

CDR3aa: CASSESERRGAFF
CDR3nt: TGCGCCAGCAGTGAGTCGGAACGACGGGGGGCTTTCTTT
v_gene: TRBV10-1
j_gene: TRBJ1-1
d_gene: NA
len: 13
abundance: NA

CDR3aa: CASSSPPGQGNSPLHF
CDR3nt: TGTGCCAGCAGTTCGCCCCCGGGACAGGGTAATTCACCCCTCCACTTT
v_gene: TRBV27
j_gene: TRBJ1-6
d_gene: TRBD1
len: 16
abundance: NA

CDR3aa: CASSLVPAGDGYEQYF
CDR3nt: TGTGCCAGCAGCTTAGTTCCAGCGGGAGACGGCTACGAGCAGTACTTC
v_gene: TRBV7-2
j_gene: TRBJ2-7
d_gene: TRBD2
len: 16
abundance: NA

CDR3aa: CASSLGTAGEGYEQYF
CDR3nt: TGTGCCAGCAGCTTAGGGACGGCCGGGGAGGGCTACGAGCAGTACTTC
v_gene: TRBV11-2
j_gene: TRBJ2-7
d_gene: TRBD2
len: 16
abundance: NA

CDR3aa: CASNPGQGSAQPQHF
CDR3nt: TGTGCCAGCAATCCGGGACAGGGATCTGCTCAGCCCCAGCATTTT
v_gene: TRBV6-5
j_gene: TRBJ1-5
d_gene: TRBD1
len: 15
abundance: few

CDR3aa: CASSDRTDGREKLFF
CDR3nt: TGTGCCAGCAGTGACCGGACTGATGGTCGGGAAAAACTGTTTTTT
v_gene: TRBV2
j_gene: TRBJ1-4
d_gene: NA
len: 15
abundance: NA

CDR3aa: CAWRDSPNNSPLHF
CDR3nt: TGTGCCTGGAGGGACAGCCCGAATAATTCACCCCTCCACTTT
v_gene: TRBV30
j_gene: TRBJ1-6
d_gene: NA
len: 14
abundance: NA

CDR3aa: CASSPVLPGLAGSAGELFF
CDR3nt: TGTGCCAGCAGCCCTGTACTTCCGGGACTAGCGGGTTCTGCCGGGGAGCTGTTTTTT
v_gene: TRBV7-8
j_gene: TRBJ2-2
d_gene: TRBD2
len: 19
abundance: few

CDR3aa: CASSPGQGGSVTEAFF
CDR3nt: TGTGCCAGCTCACCCGGACAGGGGGGATCGGTCACTGAAGCTTTCTTT
v_gene: TRBV18
j_gene: TRBJ1-1
d_gene: TRBD1
len: 16
abundance: NA

CDR3aa: CASRLDPGGAYTEAFF
CDR3nt: TGTGCCAGCAGATTAGACCCAGGGGGCGCTTACACTGAAGCTTTCTTT
v_gene: TRBV7-9
j_gene: TRBJ1-1
d_gene: TRBD1
len: 16
abundance: NA